Each of the 14 T cell receptor beta chains below was sequenced from the same sample in a study of blood T cells in healthy people across ages. Sample-barcoded 5' priming and a J-beta primer mix drove a second PCR of roughly 6 to 12 cycles. TCRdb analysed the 5' RACE reads with MiXCR anew, one entry per CDR3 protein. The sample carries hundreds of thousands of distinct CDR3 sequences, 32% recorded once. What was sequenced was blood. The receptors stem from a woman aged 80 or over in good health.

This clonotype has ten or more counts. The chain joins TRBV20-1 to TRBJ2-7, with D unclear. Trimming left V 4 bases short and J 8 bases short, with 15 bases between. This CDR3 has 12 amino acids. Germline loops: CDR1 DFQATT, CDR2 SNEGSKA (reference sequence). The CDR3, as DNA: TGCAGTGCTAAGGACCGGGTCGGCCAGCAGTACTTC. It codes for CSAKDRVGQQYF.

In its sample, this clonotype was seen many times. This chain uses TRBV12-3 or TRBV12-4 with TRBJ1-1, with TRBD1 as a possible D gene (6 bases). Trimming shortened V by 7 bases and J by 0 bases, and 12 bases separated the two germline ends. This CDR3 is 14 amino acids long. DNA for the CDR3: TGTGCCAGCAAACCCTGGACAGTGAACACTGAAGCTTTCTTT. Translated, it gives CASKPWTVNTEAFF.

The chain recombines TRBV5-1 with TRBJ2-3; 11 bases map to TRBD2. Germline values: CDR1 SGHRS, CDR2 YFSETQ. This CDR3 is 17 amino acids long. With 4 bases clipped from V and 4 bases from J, the junction kept 11 bases outside the gene matches. CDR3 residues: CASSLASGRLVADTQYF. The CDR3 nucleotides read TGCGCCAGCAGCCTTGCTAGCGGGAGGCTGGTCGCAGATACGCAGTATTTT. Supplemented by reference TRBV5-1 and TRBJ2-3, the full variable domain reads KAGVTQTPRYLIKTRGQQVTLSCSPISGHRSVSWYQQTPGQGLQFLFEYFSETQRNKGNFPGRFSGRQFSNSRSEMNVSTLELGDSALYLCASSLASGRLVADTQYFGPGTRLTVL.

CDR3 loop: CASSNPYGSGYTF. Here the CDR3 DNA reads TGTGCCAGCAGCAACCCTTATGGTTCCGGCTACACCTTC. The chain links TRBV21-1 to TRBJ1-2. TRBV21-1 is noted as a pseudogene. The CDR3 runs 13 residues.

This clonotype has only a few counts. The V gene is TRBV2, the J gene TRBJ1-1, with D hard to call. Germline V CDR1 and CDR2: SNHLY, FYNNEI. The CDR3 consists of 16 residues. V lost 1 base and J lost 0, with 12 bases in between. CDR3 nucleotides: TGTGCCAGCAGTGAAGGGAGTAGGCAGATGAACACTGAAGCTTTCTTT. It encodes CASSEGSRQMNTEAFF.

In this sample, this clonotype turned up many times. The chain joins TRBV7-8 to TRBJ2-4; the match to TRBD2 covers 8 bases. After removal of 5 bases from V and 6 bases from J, the junction contained 6 bases not matched to a gene. The CDR3 has 14 amino acids. CDR1 and CDR2 from the germline V gene are SGHVS and FQNEAQ. The CDR3 loop is CASSASGGRNIQYF. CDR3 DNA sequence: TGTGCCAGCAGCGCCAGCGGGGGACGAAACATTCAGTACTTC.

This clonotype was found many times. The chain combines TRBV3-1 with TRBJ1-2; TRBD1 agrees at 12 bases. Unmatched junction bases numbered 9, after V lost 5 bases and J lost 2 bases. Germline CDR1 LGHDT, CDR2 YNNKEL (reference sequence). The length of the CDR3 is 17 residues. As DNA, the CDR3 is TGTGCCAGCAGCTACCGGGACAGGGGGCCGAGGAACTATGGCTACACCTTC. It encodes CASSYRDRGPRNYGYTF.

A note on this clonotype: A much larger clone lies a single base off, so this may be a read error. This chain connects TRBV7-2 to TRBJ2-5; D gene uncertain. The J call could be wrong; TRBJ2-1 is a better fit for the DNA end. This CDR3 has 13 residues. Germline CDR1 is SGHTA and CDR2 is FQGNSA. CDR3 DNA: TGTGCCAGCAGCCCCCCAACCCAAGAGACCCAGTTCTTC. Protein product: CASSPPTQETQFF.

This clonotype was seen ten or more times. The gene calls are TRBV20-1 and TRBJ2-4; 8 nucleotides agree with TRBD2. V trimming: 6 bases; J trimming: 7 bases; junction bases outside the gene matches: 5. Germline CDR1 DFQATT, CDR2 SNEGSKA (reference sequence). This CDR3 has 12 residues. The CDR3 here is CSAAGGGNIQYF. The CDR3 coding sequence is TGCAGTGCGGCGGGGGGAGGGAACATTCAGTACTTC.

This clonotype was counted ten times or more. The V call is TRBV20-1, the J call TRBJ2-1, with 10 positions matching TRBD2. V shed 6 bases and J 5 bases; nucleotides not matched to a gene: 10. Germline CDR1 is DFQATT and CDR2 is SNEGSKA (reference sequence). The CDR3 length is 15 residues. CDR3 residues: CSAPDSGGRNNEQFF. The CDR3 DNA reads as TGCAGTGCGCCCGATAGCGGGGGGCGAAACAATGAGCAGTTCTTC.

J is TRBJ1-1 and V is TRBV27; tentatively, D is TRBD1 (5 bases). CDR1 is MNHEY and CDR2 is SMNVEV in the germline V gene (reference sequence). The CDR3 consists of 15 residues. V lost 3 bases and J lost 4, with 15 bases in between. The CDR3 region has the DNA TGTGCCAGCAGTTTTGGCCGACAGTTGAGCACTGAAGCTTTCTTT. Protein: CASSFGRQLSTEAFF.

The rearrangement joins TRBV20-1 to TRBJ2-4; 10 bases align to TRBD2. The J call may not be correct, given that the DNA end is closer to TRBJ2-5. There are 16 residues in the CDR3. From germline, CDR1 is DFQATT and CDR2 SNEGSKA (reference sequence). CDR3 in DNA: TGCAGTGCTAGAGGTCCGGGACTAGCGACCCAAGAGACCCAGTACTTC. Translating it yields CSARGPGLATQETQYF.

This clonotype was seen a handful of times. The chain employs TRBV12-3 or TRBV12-4 and TRBJ2-7, with no clear D. CDR3 length: 13 amino acids. Trimming shortened V by 1 base and J by 4 bases, and 8 bases separated the two germline ends. CDR3 nucleotide sequence: TGTGCCAGCAGTTTAGGGCAGAAGTACGAGCAGTACTTC. Translating gives CASSLGQKYEQYF.

The V call is TRBV5-1, the J call TRBJ1-4, with no clear D. The length of the CDR3 is 14 residues. V dropped 4 bases and J dropped 0 bases, with 7 bases sitting between them. Per the germline V gene, CDR1 is SGHRS and CDR2 is YFSETQ. The CDR3 DNA reads TGCGCCAGCAGCCAGGATTCAACTAATGAAAAACTGTTTTTT. Protein: CASSQDSTNEKLFF.